The text below deals with one TCR beta chain. PCR involved 60 Vbeta and 13 Jbeta primers. Some clones are missing from TCRdb's copy, which holds only in-frame ones; the method was immunoSEQ multiplex PCR. In the table there are approximately 190,000 clones, over 70% of which are singletons. The data were taken from a study of cytomegalovirus exposure and HLA in healthy donors. Germline V gene lookup returns CDR1 SGDLS and CDR2 YYNGEE. The CDR3 sequence is 15 residues long. The germline V and J ends were trimmed by 4 bases and 0 bases, with 13 bases remaining between them. The sequence came from a young woman in good health and CMV-seropositive. What was sequenced was PBMCs. The rearrangement joins TRBV9 to TRBJ1-1, with D uncertain. CDR3 DNA sequence: TGTGCCAGCAGCCCTGGCGGGTCCATGAACACTGAAGCTTTCTTT. This encodes CASSPGGSMNTEAFF.